This T cell receptor beta chain is from a study of T cell responses to AZD1222 COVID-19 vaccine. Across the whole study: Some second doses came at about 4 weeks and others at about 12 weeks; these were pooled.

A note on this clone: The antigen is not known.

Study-level results: Scientists sampled the repertoires only once the peak T cell response had passed. Donors in the cohort were predominantly white British and more often female, and clonal diversity was possibly underestimated.

Clones were sequenced by immunoSEQ multiplex PCR, and TCRdb holds only the in-frame ones, with some missing. Among about 150,000 clones listed, roughly 90% were seen once. Trimming removed 10 bases from V and 4 bases from J; junction bases left unmatched: 13. This CDR3 has 16 amino acids. Germline loops: CDR1 MDHEN, CDR2 SYDVKM. Sequencing used peripheral blood, obtained on day 0 of AZD1222 vaccination. This clonotype originated in an adult in good health. The chain recombines TRBV28 with TRBJ1-2, with 12 nucleotides matching TRBD1. The CDR3: CATRSPGTGGSYGYTF. DNA for the CDR3: TGTGCCACCCGCAGCCCCGGGACAGGGGGCTCCTATGGCTACACCTTC.